This T cell receptor beta chain was profiled in a study of blood T cell repertoires in COVID-19. Looking at the study overall: PBMCs, B-cell-depleted T cells, or T cells provided the cDNA or gDNA that made up the material.

No more than 2 weeks before study entry, exposed participants had met a case of COVID-19. Generated by immunoSEQ multiplex PCR, the TCRdb table keeps only in-frame clones and is missing some. This repertoire shows fewer than 400,000 clones, 90% found once; its top ten account for less than 4%. The V end was cut by 0 bases, the J end by 6 bases, with 11 bases between. The length of the CDR3 is 14 residues. Germline V lookup: CDR1 ENHRY, CDR2 SYGVKD. The sequencing input was PBMCs or T cells enriched from blood (not recorded which). The origin of this receptor is a woman in her 30s who had been exposed to COVID-19. The chain joins TRBV10-3 to TRBJ1-2, with D unresolved. CDR3 loop: CAISESRASDGYTF. In nucleotides, the CDR3 is TGTGCCATCAGTGAGTCGCGAGCGTCGGATGGCTACACCTTC.